A single sample is the source of the 19 T cell receptor beta chains below, sequenced in a study of CD4 T cells in relation to SARS-CoV-2 and coronaviruses. The repertoire was sequenced with immunoSEQ multiplex PCR; TCRdb's copy has only in-frame clones and lacks some. Among roughly 10,000 clones listed, roughly 81% were seen once. CD4+ T cells from unexposed donors were obtained before the COVID-19 pandemic (2011-2018). The cells were cultured for about ten days before CD4+ T cells were isolated. No antigen has been identified for these receptors. Sequenced: CD4+ T cells from PBMCs, cultured in vitro. These receptors were collected from a human donor in good health.

This chain uses TRBV19 with TRBJ2-5, with 8 bases fitting TRBD2. Germline V lookup: CDR1 LNHDA, CDR2 SQIVND (reference sequence). Losses at the gene ends were 5 bases for V and 4 bases for J; bases not matched to a gene: 9. The CDR3 sequence is 15 residues long. The CDR3 DNA is TGTGCCAGTAGTCCCCACCCGGGGGGGCGAGAGACCCAGTACTTC. This gives the protein CASSPHPGGRETQYF.

This sequence joins TRBV5-1 and TRBJ2-3; 7 positions agree with TRBD2. The trim removed 5 bases at V and 2 bases at J, leaving 8 bases unmatched. This CDR3 is 15 amino acids long. Germline V lookup: CDR1 SGHRS, CDR2 YFSETQ. The CDR3 DNA reads TGCGCCAGCAGACCCCTAGCGGCTTCCACAGATACGCAGTATTTT. This codes for CASRPLAASTDTQYF.

The gene calls are TRBV5-1 and TRBJ1-1; D unresolved. Trimming cost V 1 base and J 3 bases, with 7 bases left between them. Germline values: CDR1 SGHRS, CDR2 YFSETQ. This CDR3 comprises 13 residues. The CDR3 loop is CASSLKRDTEAFF. The CDR3 DNA reads TGCGCCAGCAGCTTGAAGAGAGACACTGAAGCTTTCTTT.

This rearrangement joins TRBV19 to TRBJ1-1; 8 nucleotides agree with TRBD1. CDR1 and CDR2 (germline): LNHDA, SQIVND (reference sequence). CDR3 length equals 19 residues. The V and J ends lost 3 bases and 2 bases, in that order; junction bases with no gene match: 17. CDR3 nucleotides: TGTGCCAGTAGTATGGGATACAGGGGGAATGGGGTGAGCAACACTGAAGCTTTCTTT. Its protein is CASSMGYRGNGVSNTEAFF.

The gene calls are TRBV7-2 and TRBJ1-2; a possible D gene is TRBD1 (5 bases). Germline CDR1 is SGHTA and CDR2 is FQGNSA. This CDR3 spans 13 amino acids. The V end was cut by 1 base, the J end by 7 bases, with 10 bases between. The CDR3 DNA sequence: TGTGCCAGCAGCTTAGGTCAGGGCTTTGGCTACACCTTC. This translates into CASSLGQGFGYTF.

V gene TRBV3-1 (or the pseudogene TRBV3-2) combines with J gene TRBJ2-3, with 8 bases that match TRBD1. Per germline, CDR1 LGHDT and CDR2 YNNKEL (reference sequence). The junction had 17 bases not matched to a gene; V was cut back by 3 bases and J by 6 bases. This CDR3 has 18 residues. CDR3 sequence reads: CASSQYGAGPGGVDTQYF. CDR3 bases: TGTGCCAGCAGCCAGTACGGGGCAGGGCCAGGGGGCGTGGATACGCAGTATTTT.

The rearrangement joins TRBV9 to TRBJ1-5; D unresolved. CDR3 length: 13 residues. The germline V gene has CDR1 SGDLS and CDR2 YYNGEE. V was clipped by 4 bases and J by 7 bases, with 12 bases between them. The CDR3 loop reads CASSFRPGQPQHF. CDR3 bases: TGTGCCAGCAGCTTTCGCCCCGGGCAGCCCCAGCATTTT.

This clone was counted once. The CDR3 loop reads CASSGLAGTRGELFF. The CDR3 nucleotides read TGTGCCAGCAGCGGACTAGCGGGAACCCGAGGGGAGCTGTTTTTT. V usage is TRBV27 and J usage is TRBJ2-2; 12 nucleotides match TRBD2. The V gene's germline CDR1 is MNHEY and CDR2 SMNVEV (reference sequence). The CDR3 has 15 residues. The V segment lost 6 bases and the J segment 8 bases; nucleotides outside the gene matches: 7.

The J gene is TRBJ2-7, the V gene TRBV7-2; perhaps TRBD1 as D (5 bases). Germline V lookup: CDR1 SGHTA, CDR2 FQGNSA. The CDR3 loop spans 12 amino acids. V was cut by 1 base and J by 10 bases, with 11 bases left in between. CDR3 loop: CASSLGGRVQYF. The CDR3 nucleotides read TGTGCCAGCAGCTTAGGGGGCAGGGTACAGTACTTC.

The chain is built from TRBV28 and TRBJ2-2; D gene unclear. Germline V lookup: CDR1 MDHEN, CDR2 SYDVKM. The length of the CDR3 is 13 residues. Trimming stripped 6 bases from V and 4 bases from J, with 9 bases between. CDR3 DNA sequence: TGTGCCAGCAGAGACTCTACCACCGGGGAGCTGTTTTTT. Translated: CASRDSTTGELFF.

This clone was observed a few times. Sequence at one end of the junction differs from germline and may be a read error. The rearrangement links TRBV4-1 to TRBJ1-4; D call uncertain. In germline, CDR1 is MGHRA, CDR2 YSYEKL. The CDR3 is 14 amino acids. The CDR3 bases are TGCGCCAGCAGCGAAGATCCCCAGGATGAAAAACTGTTTTTT. The encoded protein is CASSEDPQDEKLFF.

The chain is built from TRBV6-5 and TRBJ1-4; TRBD1 is a possible D gene (6 bases). V was shortened by 5 bases and J by 8 bases, with 6 bases between the two germline ends. CDR3 length: 11 residues. Germline values: CDR1 MNHEY, CDR2 SVGAGI. DNA for the CDR3: TGTGCCAGCAGTCAGGGGGAAAAACTGTTTTTT. This encodes CASSQGEKLFF.

This clone was seen only a few times. The rearrangement uses TRBV6-4 and TRBJ1-1; D is undetermined. Trimming removed 4 bases at V and 1 base at J, with 7 bases between. CDR1 MRHNA and CDR2 SNTAGT come from the germline V gene. The CDR3 sequence is 13 residues long. CDR3 DNA sequence: TGTGCCAGCAGTGTTGAGGGGAACACTGAAGCTTTCTTT. As protein: CASSVEGNTEAFF.

This chain joins TRBV5-6 and TRBJ2-7; TRBD2 is a possible D gene (6 bases). The germline V gene has CDR1 SGHDT and CDR2 YYEEEE. Trimming shortened V by 6 bases and J by 2 bases, and 21 bases separated the two germline ends. The CDR3 is 16 residues long. The CDR3 loop reads CASTFSIREKTYEQYF. CDR3 DNA: TGTGCCAGCACCTTCAGTATACGGGAGAAAACCTACGAGCAGTACTTC.

This chain uses TRBV25-1 with TRBJ2-5; TRBD1 might be the D (6 bases). The CDR3 runs 13 residues. Per germline, CDR1 MGHDK and CDR2 SYGVNS. The V end was cut by 8 bases, the J end by 2 bases, with 12 bases between. The CDR3 coding sequence is TGTGCCAGCTCCCCCCAGGGGCAAGAGACCCAGTACTTC. Its protein is CASSPQGQETQYF.

This clone came up once. The CDR3 is CASSHPRNKRGAGTGELFF. The DNA of the CDR3 is TGTGCCAGCAGCCACCCCAGGAATAAGCGGGGGGCTGGCACCGGGGAGCTGTTTTTT. The chain links TRBV4-2 to TRBJ2-2; 9 nucleotides line up with TRBD2. Germline V gene data show CDR1 as LGHNA and CDR2 as YNFKEQ. V lost 3 bases to trimming and J lost 4 bases; unmatched junction nucleotides: 15. This CDR3 region has 19 residues.

The V call is TRBV10-3, the J call TRBJ2-3; 14 bases match TRBD2. V shed 8 bases, J shed 1 base, and the junction held 2 bases outside the gene matches. The germline gives CDR1 ENHRY, CDR2 SYGVKD. This CDR3 is built from 15 residues. The CDR3 region is CAIAGLAGGTDTQYF. DNA for the CDR3: TGTGCCATCGCGGGACTAGCGGGGGGCACAGATACGCAGTATTTT.

J is TRBJ1-3 and V is TRBV19; D unresolved. The CDR3 runs 15 residues. CDR1 and CDR2 (germline): LNHDA, SQIVND (reference sequence). V lost 5 bases, J lost 2 bases, and 13 bases lay in between. The CDR3: CASSPTERAGNTIYF. The CDR3 nucleotides are TGTGCCAGTAGTCCGACGGAAAGGGCTGGAAACACCATATATTTT.

The chain has TRBV11-3 and TRBJ1-2, with D possibly matching TRBD1 (5 bases). This CDR3 comprises 16 residues. Germline V gene lookup returns CDR1 SGHNT and CDR2 YENEEA. Between the trimmed V and J ends, which lost 5 bases and 4 bases, there was a span of 20 bases. For the CDR3, the DNA is TGTGCCAGCAGCCGCAGGATCAGGGTGAGACTCTATGGCTACACCTTC. Translating it yields CASSRRIRVRLYGYTF.